The 6 T cell receptor beta chains listed next were all sequenced from one sample in a study of CD8 T cells in ankylosing spondylitis. TCRdb reanalysed the 5' RACE reads using MiXCR and keeps one entry per CDR3 protein. The table has 200,000 to 300,000 distinct CDR3 sequences, roughly 32% seen once. Sequenced: blood, either unsorted or a sorted T cell fraction (not recorded which). All receptors come from a male donor with ankylosing spondylitis or in good health (not recorded which).

The chain uses TRBV28 and TRBJ2-6; D remains ambiguous. Trimming left V 6 bases short and J 4 bases short, with 7 bases between. The CDR3 length is 13 residues. The germline gives CDR1 MDHEN, CDR2 SYDVKM. The CDR3 DNA sequence: TGTGCCAGCAGGGATACGGGGGCCAACGTCCTGACTTTC. Its translation is CASRDTGANVLTF.

The chain employs TRBV20-1 and TRBJ1-1, with 7 bases fitting TRBD1. The CDR3 length is 15 residues. The V gene's germline CDR1 is DFQATT and CDR2 SNEGSKA (reference sequence). The V gene end was trimmed by 6 bases and the J gene end by 2 bases; junction bases not matched to a gene: 12. CDR3 protein: CSAVRDRLINTEAFF. The DNA of the CDR3 is TGCAGTGCAGTCCGGGACAGACTAATCAACACTGAAGCTTTCTTT.

In its sample, this clonotype was seen a few times. The chain joins TRBV28 to TRBJ2-7; 10 positions match TRBD1. Germline trimming cut 6 bases from V and 5 bases from J; bases unmatched to any gene: 4. The germline V gene has CDR1 MDHEN and CDR2 SYDVKM. This CDR3 has 13 residues. The CDR3 is CASRSTGGHEQYF. CDR3 coding DNA: TGTGCCAGCAGGTCGACAGGGGGCCACGAGCAGTACTTC.

This clonotype was counted between two and nine times. J is TRBJ2-5 and V is TRBV7-2, with D uncertain. The CDR3 spans 13 residues. With 10 bases removed from V and 2 bases from J, the gap between germline ends came to 14 bases. Germline CDR1 SGHTA, CDR2 FQGNSA. CDR3 DNA sequence: TGTGCCACCTCGGAAGAGGTGCAAGAGACCCAGTACTTC. Protein sequence: CATSEEVQETQYF.

The chain couples TRBV20-1 to TRBJ2-1, with a weak D call TRBD1 (5 bases). This CDR3 is 13 amino acids long. Between the trimmed V and J ends, which lost 1 base and 7 bases, there was a span of 11 bases. Germline V gene sequence: CDR1 DFQATT, CDR2 SNEGSKA (reference sequence). The CDR3, as DNA: TGCAGTGCTAGAGGATGGGGCGTAAATGAGCAGTTCTTC. Translating gives CSARGWGVNEQFF.

A few counts support this clonotype. This chain joins TRBV10-3 and TRBJ2-3, with unresolved D. V shed 3 bases and J shed 2 bases, with 18 bases lying between them. Germline loops: CDR1 ENHRY, CDR2 SYGVKD. This CDR3 is 17 amino acids long. The CDR3 sequence: CAISDYGDPRATDTQYF. In nucleotides, the CDR3 is TGTGCCATCAGTGACTACGGCGACCCTCGGGCCACAGATACGCAGTATTTT.